The rows below give T cell receptor beta chains drawn from one sample of a study of shared clonotypes between healthy human individuals. Using immunoSEQ multiplex PCR, the repertoire was profiled, and TCRdb retains in-frame clones only, with some absent. The repertoire includes around 940,000 clones, approximately 76% of them detected once, and 1.5% sits in the top ten. The sample taken for sequencing was memory CD4+ T cells sorted from blood. Source of these receptors: a man aged 18 to 29 in good health. The conserved cysteine and the conserved F or W are not part of the CDR3 here. A D gene is named only where the DNA matches it firmly.

>TRBD1|TRBV19|TRBJ1-1
ASSIESTGVAEAF
>TRBD2|TRBV6-8|TRBJ2-2
ASSFHGAGGLTGELF
>.|TRBV28|TRBJ1-2
ASSFREARVYGYT
>.|TRBV10-2|TRBJ2-5
ASSETPRETQY
>.|TRBV5-1|TRBJ2-3
ASSIDVALGTQY
>.|TRBV10-3|TRBJ1-1
ASSDGFEAF
>.|TRBV15|TRBJ1-6
ATSRDFLGNSPLH
>.|TRBV7-3|TRBJ2-1
ASSLSGATYNEQF
>TRBD2|TRBV5-4|TRBJ2-5
ASSIPGLAGGSETQY
>.|TRBV19|TRBJ2-7
ASSSRLAESSYEQY
>.|TRBV14|TRBJ1-5
ASSQVSPGRLGQPQH
>TRBD2|TRBV10-3|TRBJ2-1
AISGLAGDSYNEQF
>TRBD1|TRBV6-1|TRBJ2-7
ASMIQGARNEQY
>TRBD2|TRBV5-1|TRBJ2-5
ASSTSGIQETQY
>TRBD2|TRBV18|TRBJ2-3
ASSPPGLAGVTDTQY
>.|TRBV2|TRBJ2-5
ASSEGTGETQY
>.|TRBV7-9|TRBJ2-6
ASSLDGSGANVLT
>.|TRBV4-3|TRBJ2-1
ASSPGPPGNEQF
>.|TRBV6-1|TRBJ1-2
ASSQNGAQGYGYT
>.|TRBV10-3|TRBJ2-5
AISESGGETQY
>.|TRBV4-1|TRBJ2-1
ASSRLRESVEQF
>TRBD2|TRBV5-1|TRBJ2-7
ASSWREASYEQY
>.|TRBV5-6|TRBJ2-5
ASSREGVETQY
>.|TRBV7-2|TRBJ1-5
ASSLRPGGNQPQH
>TRBD1|TRBV6-1|TRBJ1-6
ASSGQGYSPLH
>TRBD1|TRBV12-5|TRBJ1-6
ASGPGQGSSPLH
>TRBD1|TRBV2|TRBJ1-3
ASSAMDRAGNTIY
>.|TRBV30|TRBJ2-7
AWGGTYEQY
>.|TRBV6-5|TRBJ2-1
ASAETHALYNEQF